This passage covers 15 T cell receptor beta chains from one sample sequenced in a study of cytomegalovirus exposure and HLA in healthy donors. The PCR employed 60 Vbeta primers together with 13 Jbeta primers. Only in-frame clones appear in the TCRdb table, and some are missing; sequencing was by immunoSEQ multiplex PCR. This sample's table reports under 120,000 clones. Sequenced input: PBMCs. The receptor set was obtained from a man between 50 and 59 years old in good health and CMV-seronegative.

This CDR3 reads CASSIFGRADTQYF. The DNA of the CDR3 is TGTGCCAGTAGTATCTTCGGGAGGGCAGATACGCAGTATTTT. The chain uses TRBV19 and TRBJ2-3; 8 positions agree with TRBD2. The V segment lost 3 bases and the J segment 4 bases; nucleotides outside the gene matches: 3. Germline V gives CDR1 LNHDA, CDR2 SQIVND (reference sequence). The CDR3 contains 14 residues. The variable domain in full, with the rest retrieved from reference TRBV19 and TRBJ2-3, is DGGITQSPKYLFRKEGQNVTLSCEQNLNHDAMYWYRQDPGQGLRLIYYSQIVNDFQKGDIAEGYSVSREKKESFPLTVTSAQKNPTAFYLCASSIFGRADTQYFGPGTRLTVL.

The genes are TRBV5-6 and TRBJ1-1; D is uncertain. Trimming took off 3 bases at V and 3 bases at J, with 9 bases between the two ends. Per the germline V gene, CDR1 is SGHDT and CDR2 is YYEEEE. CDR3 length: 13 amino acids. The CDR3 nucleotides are TGTGCCAGCAGCTCCGCGGGGTACACTGAAGCTTTCTTT. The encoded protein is CASSSAGYTEAFF.

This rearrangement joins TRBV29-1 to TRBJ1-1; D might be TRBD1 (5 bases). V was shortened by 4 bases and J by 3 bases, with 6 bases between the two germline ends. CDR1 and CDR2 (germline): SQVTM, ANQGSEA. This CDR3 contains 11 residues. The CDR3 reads CSVGQYTEAFF. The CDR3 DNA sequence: TGCAGCGTTGGACAGTACACTGAAGCTTTCTTT. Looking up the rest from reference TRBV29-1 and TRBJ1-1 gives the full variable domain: SAVISQKPSRDICQRGTSLTIQCQVDSQVTMMFWYRQQPGQSLTLIATANQGSEATYESGFVIDKFPISRPNLTFSTLTVSNMSPEDSSIYLCSVGQYTEAFFGQGTRLTVV.

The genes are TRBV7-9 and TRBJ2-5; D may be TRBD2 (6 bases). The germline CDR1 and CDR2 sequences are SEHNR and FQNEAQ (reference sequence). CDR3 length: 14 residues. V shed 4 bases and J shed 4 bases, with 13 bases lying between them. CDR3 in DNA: TGTGCCAGCAGCTATGGGGGGTATCGAGAGACCCAGTACTTC. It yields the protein CASSYGGYRETQYF.

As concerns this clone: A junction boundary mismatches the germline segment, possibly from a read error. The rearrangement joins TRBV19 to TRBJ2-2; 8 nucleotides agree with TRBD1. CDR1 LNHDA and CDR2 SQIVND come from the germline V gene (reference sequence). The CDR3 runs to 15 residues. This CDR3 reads CASSIQGANAGELFF. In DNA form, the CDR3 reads TGTGCCAGTAGTATACAGGGGGCGAACGCCGGGGAGCTGTTTTTT. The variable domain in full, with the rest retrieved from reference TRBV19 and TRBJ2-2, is DGGITQSPKYLFRKEGQNVTLSCEQNLNHDAMYWYRQDPGQGLRLIYYSQIVNDFQKGDIAEGYSVSREKKESFPLTVTSAQKNPTAFYLCASSIQGANAGELFFGEGSRLTVL.

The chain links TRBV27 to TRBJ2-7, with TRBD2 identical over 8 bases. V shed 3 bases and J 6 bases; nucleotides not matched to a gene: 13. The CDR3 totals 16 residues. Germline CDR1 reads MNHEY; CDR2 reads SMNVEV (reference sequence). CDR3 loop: CASSFMPGRVPAEQYF. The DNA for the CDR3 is TGTGCCAGCAGTTTCATGCCCGGGAGGGTCCCGGCCGAGCAGTACTTC.

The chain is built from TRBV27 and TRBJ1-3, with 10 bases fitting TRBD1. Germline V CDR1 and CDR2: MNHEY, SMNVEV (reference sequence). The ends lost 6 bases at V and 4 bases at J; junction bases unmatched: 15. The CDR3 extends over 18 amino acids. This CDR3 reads CASSPWGRQGAGGNTIYF. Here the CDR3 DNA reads TGTGCCAGCAGCCCATGGGGGCGACAGGGGGCAGGAGGAAACACCATATATTTT.

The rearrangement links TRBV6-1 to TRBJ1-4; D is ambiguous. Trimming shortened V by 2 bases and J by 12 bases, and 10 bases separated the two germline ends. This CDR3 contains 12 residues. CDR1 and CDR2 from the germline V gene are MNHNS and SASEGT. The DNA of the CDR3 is TGTGCCAGCAGTGAACGAGGCAAGCAACTGTTTTTT. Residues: CASSERGKQLFF.

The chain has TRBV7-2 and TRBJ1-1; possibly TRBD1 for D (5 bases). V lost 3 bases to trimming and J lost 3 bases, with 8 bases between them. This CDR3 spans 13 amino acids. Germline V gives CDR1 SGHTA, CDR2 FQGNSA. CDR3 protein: CASSFTQDTEAFF. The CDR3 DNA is TGTGCCAGCAGCTTTACACAGGACACTGAAGCTTTCTTT.

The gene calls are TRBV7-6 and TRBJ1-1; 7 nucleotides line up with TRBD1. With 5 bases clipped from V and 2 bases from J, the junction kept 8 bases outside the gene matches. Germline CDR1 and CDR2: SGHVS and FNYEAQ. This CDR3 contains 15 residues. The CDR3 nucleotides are TGTGCCAGCAGCACTTGGGACAGCTCAAACACTGAAGCTTTCTTT. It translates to CASSTWDSSNTEAFF.

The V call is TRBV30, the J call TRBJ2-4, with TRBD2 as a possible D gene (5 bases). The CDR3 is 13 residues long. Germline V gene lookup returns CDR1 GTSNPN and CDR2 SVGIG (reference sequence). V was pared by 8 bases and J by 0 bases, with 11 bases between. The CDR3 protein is CAGTGLAKNIQYF. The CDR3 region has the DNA TGTGCCGGTACCGGACTAGCCAAAAACATTCAGTACTTC.

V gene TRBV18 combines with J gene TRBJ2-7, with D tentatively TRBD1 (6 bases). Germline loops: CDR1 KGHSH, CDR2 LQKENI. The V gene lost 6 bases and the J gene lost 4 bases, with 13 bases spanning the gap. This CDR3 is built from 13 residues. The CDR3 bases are TGTGCCAGCTCCCAAGGACAGACGTACGAGCAGTACTTC. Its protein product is CASSQGQTYEQYF.

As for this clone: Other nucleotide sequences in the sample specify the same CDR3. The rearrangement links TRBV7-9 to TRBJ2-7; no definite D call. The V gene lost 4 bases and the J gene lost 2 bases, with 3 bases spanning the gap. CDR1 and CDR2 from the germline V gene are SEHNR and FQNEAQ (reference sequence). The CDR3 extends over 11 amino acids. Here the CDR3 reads CASSSAYEQYF. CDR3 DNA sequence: TGTGCCAGCAGCTCGGCCTACGAGCAGTACTTC.

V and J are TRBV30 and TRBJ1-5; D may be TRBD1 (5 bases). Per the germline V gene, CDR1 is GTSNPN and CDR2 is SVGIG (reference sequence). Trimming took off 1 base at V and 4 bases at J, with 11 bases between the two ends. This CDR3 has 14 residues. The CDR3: CAWSGGTPNQPQHF. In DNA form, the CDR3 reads TGTGCCTGGAGTGGGGGGACTCCGAATCAGCCCCAGCATTTT.

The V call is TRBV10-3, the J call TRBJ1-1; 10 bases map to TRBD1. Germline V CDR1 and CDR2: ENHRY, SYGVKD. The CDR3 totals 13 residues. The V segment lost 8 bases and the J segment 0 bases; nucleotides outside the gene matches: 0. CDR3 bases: TGTGCCATCGGACAGGGGGTGAACACTGAAGCTTTCTTT. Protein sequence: CAIGQGVNTEAFF.